What follows is one T cell receptor (beta chain) and its context. Its specificity is unknown. The data originate from a study of naive and memory T cell subsets. Four PCR rounds used nested alpha and beta constant region primers plus the SP2 primer. For blood and skin samples, reverse transcription used TCR alpha and beta constant primers. TCRdb re-analysed the UMI-ligation and nested PCR reads in MiXCR, keeping a single row per CDR3 protein. Of 11,000 to 15,000 distinct CDR3 sequences in the sample, around 5.5% were seen once. Losses at the gene ends were 5 bases for V and 4 bases for J; bases not matched to a gene: 7. This CDR3 has 15 amino acids. Germline V gives CDR1 MGHDK, CDR2 SYGVNS. Regarding treatment: skin biopsy from PPD injection site in Mantoux-positive individual. A UMI-containing oligonucleotide was joined by 3' ligation to the TCR cDNA template. Biopsied sites were PPD injections in people with a positive Mantoux test. Reverse transcription used DNase-treated unsorted total RNA, aiming for roughly 1 to 1000 ng.

Study-wide findings and caveats: Potentially, T cell activation and differentiation skew this RNA-based measurement.

The sequencing here drew on skin, taken from a tuberculin skin test site. The V and J genes are TRBV25-1 and TRBJ2-5, with 10 bases matching TRBD2. This clonotype originated in an adult in good health. In DNA form, the CDR3 reads TGTGCCAGCAGTAGAAGCGGGGGGGCTAGAGAGACCCAGTACTTC. It encodes CASSRSGGARETQYF.